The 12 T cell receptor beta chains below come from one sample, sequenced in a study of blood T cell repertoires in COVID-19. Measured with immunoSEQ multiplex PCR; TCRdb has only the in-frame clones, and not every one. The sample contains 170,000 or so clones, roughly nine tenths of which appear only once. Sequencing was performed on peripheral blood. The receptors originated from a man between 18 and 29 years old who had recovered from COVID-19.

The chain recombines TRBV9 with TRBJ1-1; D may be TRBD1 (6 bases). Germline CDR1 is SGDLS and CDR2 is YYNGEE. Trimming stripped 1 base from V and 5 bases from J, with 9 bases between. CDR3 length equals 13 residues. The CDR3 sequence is CASSVNRETEAFF. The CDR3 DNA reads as TGTGCCAGCAGCGTAAACAGGGAGACTGAAGCTTTCTTT.

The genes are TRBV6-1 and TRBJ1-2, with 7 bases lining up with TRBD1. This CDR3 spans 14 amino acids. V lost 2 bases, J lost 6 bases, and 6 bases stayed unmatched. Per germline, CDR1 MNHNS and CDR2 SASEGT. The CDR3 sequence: CASSEKQGSNGYTF. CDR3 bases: TGTGCCAGCAGTGAAAAACAGGGGTCTAATGGCTACACCTTC.

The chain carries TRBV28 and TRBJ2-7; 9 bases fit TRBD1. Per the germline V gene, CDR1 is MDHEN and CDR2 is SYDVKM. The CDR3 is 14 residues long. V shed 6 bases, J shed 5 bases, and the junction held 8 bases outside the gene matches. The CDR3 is CASRDRGGLDEQYF. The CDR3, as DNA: TGTGCCAGCAGGGACAGGGGAGGTTTAGACGAGCAGTACTTC.

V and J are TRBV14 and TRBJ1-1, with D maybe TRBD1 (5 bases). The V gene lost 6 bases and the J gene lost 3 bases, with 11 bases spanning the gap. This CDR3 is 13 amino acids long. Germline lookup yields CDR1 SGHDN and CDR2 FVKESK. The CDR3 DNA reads TGTGCCAGCAGACCACAGGTGTACACTGAAGCTTTCTTT. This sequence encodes CASRPQVYTEAFF.

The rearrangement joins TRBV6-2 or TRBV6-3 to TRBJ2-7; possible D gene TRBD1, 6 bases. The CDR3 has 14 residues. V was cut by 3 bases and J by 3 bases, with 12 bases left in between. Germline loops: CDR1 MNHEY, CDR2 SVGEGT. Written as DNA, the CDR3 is TGTGCCAGCAGTTATTTCGGACAGAACTACGAGCAGTACTTC. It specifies CASSYFGQNYEQYF.

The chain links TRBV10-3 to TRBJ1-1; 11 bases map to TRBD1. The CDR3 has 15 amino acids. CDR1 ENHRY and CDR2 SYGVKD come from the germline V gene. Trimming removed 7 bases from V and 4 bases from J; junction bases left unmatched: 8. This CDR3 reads CAINSGQGAVTEAFF. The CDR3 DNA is TGTGCCATCAACTCCGGACAGGGGGCGGTCACTGAAGCTTTCTTT.

CDR3 amino acids: CASRDRGMNTEAFF. DNA of the CDR3: TGTGCCAGCAGGGACAGGGGAATGAACACTGAAGCTTTCTTT. The chain has TRBV2 and TRBJ1-1; 9 bases are a match to TRBD1. The CDR3 runs to 14 residues. V lost 6 bases, J lost 0 bases, and 2 bases stayed unmatched. Germline CDR1 reads SNHLY; CDR2 reads FYNNEI.

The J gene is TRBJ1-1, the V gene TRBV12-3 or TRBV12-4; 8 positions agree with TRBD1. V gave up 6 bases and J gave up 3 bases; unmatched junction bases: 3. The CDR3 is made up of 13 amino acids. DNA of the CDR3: TGTGCCAGCAGGTCAGGGGGCGACACTGAAGCTTTCTTT. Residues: CASRSGGDTEAFF.

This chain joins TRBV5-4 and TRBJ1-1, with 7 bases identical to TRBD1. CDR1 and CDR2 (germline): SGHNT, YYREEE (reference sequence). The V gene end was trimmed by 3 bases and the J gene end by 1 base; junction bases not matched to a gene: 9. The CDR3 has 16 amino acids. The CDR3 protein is CASSSPGGGGNTEAFF. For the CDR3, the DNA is TGTGCCAGCAGCTCCCCAGGAGGGGGCGGGAACACTGAAGCTTTCTTT.

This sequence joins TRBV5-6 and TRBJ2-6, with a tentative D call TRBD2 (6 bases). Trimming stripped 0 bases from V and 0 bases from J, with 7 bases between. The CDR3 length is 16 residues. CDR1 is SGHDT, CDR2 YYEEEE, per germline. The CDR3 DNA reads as TGTGCCAGCAGCTTGGCCGGGGGCTCTGGGGCCAACGTCCTGACTTTC. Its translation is CASSLAGGSGANVLTF.

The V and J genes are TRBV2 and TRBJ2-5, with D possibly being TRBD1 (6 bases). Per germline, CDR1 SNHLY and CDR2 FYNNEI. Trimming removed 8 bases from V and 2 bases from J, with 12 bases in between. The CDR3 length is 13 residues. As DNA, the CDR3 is TGTGCCAGCTTGTCAGGGGTTCAAGAGACCCAGTACTTC. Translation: CASLSGVQETQYF.

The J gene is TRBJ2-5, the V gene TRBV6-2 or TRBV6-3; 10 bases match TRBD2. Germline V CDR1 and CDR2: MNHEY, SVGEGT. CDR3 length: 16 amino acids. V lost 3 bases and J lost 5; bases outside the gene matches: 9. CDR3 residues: CASSYGAGGPFETQYF. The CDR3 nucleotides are TGTGCCAGCAGTTATGGAGCGGGAGGGCCTTTTGAGACCCAGTACTTC.